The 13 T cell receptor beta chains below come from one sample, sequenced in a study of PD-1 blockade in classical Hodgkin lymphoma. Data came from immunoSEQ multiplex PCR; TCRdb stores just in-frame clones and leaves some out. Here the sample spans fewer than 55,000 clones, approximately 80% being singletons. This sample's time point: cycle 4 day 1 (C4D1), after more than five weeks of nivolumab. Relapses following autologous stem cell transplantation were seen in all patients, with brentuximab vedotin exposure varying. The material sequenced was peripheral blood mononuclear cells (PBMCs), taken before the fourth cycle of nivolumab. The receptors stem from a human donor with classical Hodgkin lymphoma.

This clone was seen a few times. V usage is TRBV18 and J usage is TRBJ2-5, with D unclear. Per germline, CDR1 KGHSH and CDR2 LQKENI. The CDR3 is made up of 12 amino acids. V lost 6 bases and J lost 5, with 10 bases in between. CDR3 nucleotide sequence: TGTGCCAGCTCGCTCCTCCAGGAGACCCAGTACTTC. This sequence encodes CASSLLQETQYF.

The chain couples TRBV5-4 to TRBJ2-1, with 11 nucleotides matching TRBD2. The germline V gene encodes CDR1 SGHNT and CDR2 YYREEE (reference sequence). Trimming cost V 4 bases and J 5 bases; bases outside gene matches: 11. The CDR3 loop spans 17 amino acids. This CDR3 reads CASSATTGTSGNNEQFF. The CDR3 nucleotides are TGTGCCAGCAGCGCAACTACCGGGACTAGCGGAAACAATGAGCAGTTCTTC.

The CDR3 nucleotides read TGTGCCAGCAGCCAATCCACGGGGCTCTATGGCTACACCTTC. The encoded protein is CASSQSTGLYGYTF. The chain combines TRBV16 with TRBJ1-2; weak D call: TRBD1 (5 bases). Germline V gives CDR1 KGHSY, CDR2 FQNENV. The CDR3 is 14 residues long. V dropped 0 bases and J dropped 4 bases, with 9 bases sitting between them.

This CDR3 reads CASSSGASEQYF. CDR3 DNA sequence: TGCGCCAGCAGCTCCGGGGCCAGCGAGCAGTACTTC. This chain joins TRBV5-1 and TRBJ2-7, with D perhaps TRBD1 or TRBD2 (5 bases each). The CDR3 has 12 residues. V lost 3 bases, J lost 6 bases, and 10 bases lay in between. CDR1 is SGHRS and CDR2 is YFSETQ in the germline V gene.

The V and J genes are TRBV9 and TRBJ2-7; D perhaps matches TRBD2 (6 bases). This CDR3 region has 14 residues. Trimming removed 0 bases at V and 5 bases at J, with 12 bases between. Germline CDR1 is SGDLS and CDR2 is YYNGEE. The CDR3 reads CASSVGGGRNEQYF. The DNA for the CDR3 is TGTGCCAGCAGCGTAGGTGGAGGGAGGAACGAGCAGTACTTC. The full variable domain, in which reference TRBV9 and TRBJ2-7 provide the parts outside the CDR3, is DSGVTQTPKHLITATGQRVTLRCSPRSGDLSVYWYQQSLDQGLQFLIQYYNGEERAKGNILERFSAQQFPDLHSELNLSSLELGDSALYFCASSVGGGRNEQYFGPGTRLTVT.

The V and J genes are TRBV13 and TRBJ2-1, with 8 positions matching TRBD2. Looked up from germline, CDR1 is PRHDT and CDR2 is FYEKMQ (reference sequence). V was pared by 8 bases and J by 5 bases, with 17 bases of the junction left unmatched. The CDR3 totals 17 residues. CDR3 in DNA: TGTGCCAGCCACAAACCGGGACCCGGGGGGGTTGACAATGAGCAGTTCTTC. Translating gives CASHKPGPGGVDNEQFF.

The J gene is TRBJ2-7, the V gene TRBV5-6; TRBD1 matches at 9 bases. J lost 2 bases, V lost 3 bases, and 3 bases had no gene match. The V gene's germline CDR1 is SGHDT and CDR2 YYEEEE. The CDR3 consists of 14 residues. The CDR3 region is CASSWGQGTYEQYF. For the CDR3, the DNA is TGTGCCAGCAGCTGGGGACAGGGTACCTACGAGCAGTACTTC.

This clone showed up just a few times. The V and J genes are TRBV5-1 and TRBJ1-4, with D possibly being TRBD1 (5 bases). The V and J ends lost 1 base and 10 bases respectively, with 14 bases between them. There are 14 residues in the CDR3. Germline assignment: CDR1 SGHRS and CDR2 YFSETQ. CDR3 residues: CASSLNTRDRKLFF. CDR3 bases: TGCGCCAGCAGCTTGAACACCCGGGACCGAAAACTGTTTTTT.

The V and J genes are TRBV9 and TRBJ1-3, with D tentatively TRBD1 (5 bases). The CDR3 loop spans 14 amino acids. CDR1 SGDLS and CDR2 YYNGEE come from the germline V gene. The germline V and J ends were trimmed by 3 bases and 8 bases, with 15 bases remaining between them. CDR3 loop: CASSAGRVGDTIYF. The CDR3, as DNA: TGTGCCAGCAGCGCAGGGAGGGTAGGGGACACCATATATTTT.

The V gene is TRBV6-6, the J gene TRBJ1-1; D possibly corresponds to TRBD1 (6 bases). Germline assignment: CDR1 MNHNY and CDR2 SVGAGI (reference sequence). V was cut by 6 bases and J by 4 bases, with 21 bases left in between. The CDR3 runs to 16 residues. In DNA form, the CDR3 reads TGTGCCAGCAGAACAGGGTTTGGCGACTTGCCCACTGAAGCTTTCTTT. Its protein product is CASRTGFGDLPTEAFF.

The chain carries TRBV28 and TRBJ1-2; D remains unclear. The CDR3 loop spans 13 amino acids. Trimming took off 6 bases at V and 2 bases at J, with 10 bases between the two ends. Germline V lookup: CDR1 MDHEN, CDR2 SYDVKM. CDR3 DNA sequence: TGTGCCAGCAGGGACGGACGAAACTATGGCTACACCTTC. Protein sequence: CASRDGRNYGYTF.

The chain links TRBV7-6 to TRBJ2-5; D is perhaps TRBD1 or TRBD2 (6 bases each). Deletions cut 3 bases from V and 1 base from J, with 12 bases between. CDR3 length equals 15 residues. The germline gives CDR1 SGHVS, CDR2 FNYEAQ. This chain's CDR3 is CASSLPGGLQETQYF. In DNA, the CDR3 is TGTGCCAGCAGCTTGCCCGGGGGCCTCCAAGAGACCCAGTACTTC.

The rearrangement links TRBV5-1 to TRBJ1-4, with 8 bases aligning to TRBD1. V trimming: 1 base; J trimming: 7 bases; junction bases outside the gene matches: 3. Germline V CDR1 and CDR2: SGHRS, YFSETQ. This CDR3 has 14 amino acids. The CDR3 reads CASSLSGQGEKLFF. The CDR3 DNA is TGCGCCAGCAGCTTGAGTGGACAGGGTGAAAAACTGTTTTTT.